This T cell receptor beta chain is from a study of shared T cell receptors in the human thymus. Measured with immunoSEQ multiplex PCR; TCRdb has only the in-frame clones, and not every one. The table shows 500,000 to 750,000 clones, with roughly 90% occurring only once. These data are also associated with another study on human thymus T cells.

The source of this sequence is a boy under two years old with a congenital heart defect. The sequencing sample was made of thymocytes.

The CDR3 nucleotides read TGCGCCAGCAGCTTGGGGTCTCCGGGACAGGGGGTACAGCAGTACTTC. This encodes CASSLGSPGQGVQQYF. This chain links TRBV5-1 with TRBJ2-7; 11 nucleotides agree with TRBD1. The CDR3 runs to 16 residues. From germline, CDR1 is SGHRS and CDR2 YFSETQ. Trimming cost V 0 bases and J 8 bases; bases outside gene matches: 10.